The 25 T cell receptor beta chains listed next were all sequenced from one sample in a study of blood T cell repertoires in COVID-19 (dated by TCRdb to about 2020). The library was obtained by the immunoSEQ multiplex PCR assay. The table was pulled from immuneACCESS by TCRdb, which kept in-frame rearrangements only. Such tables lose some clones; where checked, under half of the loss comes from unresolved V genes, and the rest has no known cause. Counted in this sample were under 350,000 clones; approximately 89% of them appeared once. Under 2.5% of the sample is taken by the ten largest. Sequencing input: PBMCs or T cells enriched from blood (not recorded which). The receptors here all came from a woman aged 55-69 years who had recovered from COVID-19.

V usage is TRBV7-9 and J usage is TRBJ1-1; D is perhaps TRBD1 (5 bases). The V and J ends lost 5 bases and 6 bases respectively, with 13 bases between them. CDR1 is SEHNR and CDR2 is FQNEAQ in the germline V gene (reference sequence). The CDR3 length is 13 residues. The CDR3 DNA sequence: TGTGCCAGCAGCCCCCAGGGAAACCCTGAAGCTTTCTTT. Translation gives CASSPQGNPEAFF.

This chain joins TRBV14 and TRBJ2-1, with 7 bases identical to TRBD2. CDR1 SGHDN and CDR2 FVKESK come from the germline V gene. The CDR3 contains 16 residues. V shed 3 bases and J 3 bases; nucleotides not matched to a gene: 8. The CDR3 DNA sequence: TGTGCCAGCAGCCAGAGACTAGCAATAAACTACAATGAGCAGTTCTTC. This encodes CASSQRLAINYNEQFF.

The V call is TRBV7-2, the J call TRBJ2-1; 11 nucleotides agree with TRBD2. V gave up 0 bases and J gave up 13 bases; unmatched junction bases: 5. This CDR3 spans 14 amino acids. The germline V gene encodes CDR1 SGHTA and CDR2 FQGNSA. As DNA, the CDR3 is TGTGCCAGCAGCTTAGCGGGGACTAGCGGTCAACAGTTCTTC. It translates to CASSLAGTSGQQFF.

This chain connects TRBV29-1 to TRBJ2-2; D perhaps matches TRBD1 (5 bases). The germline gives CDR1 SQVTM, CDR2 ANQGSEA. The V and J ends lost 6 bases and 4 bases respectively, with 12 bases between them. The CDR3 contains 13 residues. DNA of the CDR3: TGCAGCGTGGAGAGTGACAGCACCGGGGAGCTGTTTTTT. As protein: CSVESDSTGELFF.

The chain couples TRBV5-1 to TRBJ2-5, with D perhaps matching TRBD1 (5 bases). CDR3 length equals 14 residues. V lost 0 bases to trimming and J lost 3 bases, with 9 bases between them. The germline gives CDR1 SGHRS, CDR2 YFSETQ. DNA for the CDR3: TGCGCCAGCAGCTTGGAGGGCAGGGAAGAGACCCAGTACTTC. It translates to CASSLEGREETQYF.

Written as DNA, the CDR3 is TGTGCCAGCTCACCGGACAGGCTAAACTATGGCTACACCTTC. Protein product: CASSPDRLNYGYTF. The chain joins TRBV18 to TRBJ1-2; 7 bases match TRBD1. Per germline, CDR1 KGHSH and CDR2 LQKENI. V trimming: 3 bases; J trimming: 2 bases; junction bases outside the gene matches: 3. The CDR3 contains 14 residues.

The chain combines TRBV7-8 with TRBJ1-5; D is undetermined. V was cut by 5 bases and J by 2 bases, with 19 bases left in between. The CDR3 is 17 amino acids. CDR1 SGHVS and CDR2 FQNEAQ come from the germline V gene. CDR3 in DNA: TGTGCCAGCAGCCATCAAGAGGGAGGGTTTGGCAATCAGCCCCAGCATTTT. Amino acid sequence: CASSHQEGGFGNQPQHF.

This clone appeared a single time. Additional DNA sequences in this sample encode the identical CDR3. The V and J genes are TRBV5-1 and TRBJ1-1; weak D call: TRBD1 (5 bases). The germline gives CDR1 SGHRS, CDR2 YFSETQ. The CDR3 length is 13 residues. Trimming removed 7 bases from V and 2 bases from J, with 12 bases in between. For the CDR3, the DNA is TGCGCCAGCTCTTTGCAGGGTAACACTGAAGCTTTCTTT. Translating it yields CASSLQGNTEAFF.

V and J are TRBV2 and TRBJ1-1; unclear D gene. Trimming took off 8 bases at V and 1 base at J, with 11 bases between the two ends. Germline V gene sequence: CDR1 SNHLY, CDR2 FYNNEI. The CDR3 runs 13 residues. Here the CDR3 reads CASRLEANTEAFF. The DNA for the CDR3 is TGTGCCAGCCGATTAGAAGCGAACACTGAAGCTTTCTTT.

The chain has TRBV7-3 and TRBJ2-1; the D is unclear. There are 11 residues in the CDR3. The V gene's germline CDR1 is SGHTA and CDR2 FQGTGA. Trimming removed 1 base from V and 13 bases from J, with 8 bases in between. The CDR3 DNA is TGTGCCAGCAGCTTAAGTGGCCCTCAGTTCTTC. It is translated as CASSLSGPQFF.

The V gene is TRBV28, the J gene TRBJ1-1; D unresolved. V dropped 2 bases and J dropped 11 bases, with 15 bases sitting between them. Germline V CDR1 and CDR2: MDHEN, SYDVKM. The CDR3 spans 13 residues. The chain's CDR3 is CASSLVVTALAFF. The CDR3 bases are TGTGCCAGCAGTTTAGTAGTCACTGCGTTGGCTTTCTTT.

The chain uses TRBV7-2 and TRBJ1-4; D ambiguous. The CDR3 has 13 amino acids. Germline V gene data show CDR1 as SGHTA and CDR2 as FQGNSA. Trimming removed 2 bases from V and 8 bases from J, with 9 bases in between. The CDR3 DNA sequence: TGTGCCAGCAGCTTATTGGGTAGCGAAAAACTGTTTTTT. Its translation is CASSLLGSEKLFF.

This chain connects TRBV20-1 to TRBJ1-2, with D hard to call. CDR1 is DFQATT, CDR2 SNEGSKA, per germline (reference sequence). CDR3 size: 9 residues. The V end was cut by 4 bases, the J end by 8 bases, with 5 bases between. The CDR3 loop reads CSATRGYTF. The CDR3 nucleotides read TGCAGTGCTACCCGGGGCTACACCTTC.

The V call is TRBV27, the J call TRBJ2-5; a possible D gene is TRBD1 (6 bases). CDR3 length: 17 residues. The V and J ends lost 6 bases and 1 base respectively, with 21 bases between them. Germline loops: CDR1 MNHEY, CDR2 SMNVEV (reference sequence). The CDR3 region has the DNA TGTGCCAGCAGACGCCACCCACGAGGGGGAACCCAAGAGACCCAGTACTTC. It yields the protein CASRRHPRGGTQETQYF.

V usage is TRBV30 and J usage is TRBJ1-1, with TRBD1 identical over 7 bases. The germline gives CDR1 GTSNPN, CDR2 SVGIG (reference sequence). V was clipped by 3 bases and J by 2 bases; unmatched bases: 12. The CDR3 loop spans 16 amino acids. This chain's CDR3 is CAWSSDRVGGNTEAFF. The CDR3 DNA reads as TGTGCCTGGAGCTCCGACAGGGTAGGAGGTAACACTGAAGCTTTCTTT.

The J gene is TRBJ1-2, the V gene TRBV7-2, with no clear D. V lost 6 bases and J 2 bases, leaving 10 bases between the germline ends. The CDR3 has 13 amino acids. Germline V gene sequence: CDR1 SGHTA, CDR2 FQGNSA. CDR3 residues: CASSQRANYGYTF. The CDR3 DNA follows: TGTGCCAGCAGTCAACGAGCCAACTATGGCTACACCTTC.

The chain recombines TRBV15 with TRBJ2-5; D gene unclear. Germline CDR1 LNHNV, CDR2 YYDKDF (reference sequence). CDR3 length: 15 residues. V shed 0 bases and J shed 0 bases, with 8 bases lying between them. CDR3 coding DNA: TGTGCCACCAGCAGAGATCGGAGACACCAAGAGACCCAGTACTTC. It specifies CATSRDRRHQETQYF. Full variable domain (remainder filled in from reference TRBV15 and TRBJ2-5): DAMVIQNPRYQVTQFGKPVTLSCSQTLNHNVMYWYQQKSSQAPKLLFHYYDKDFNNEADTPDNFQSRRPNTSFCFLDIRSPGLGDTAMYLCATSRDRRHQETQYFGPGTRLLVL.

The chain couples TRBV7-8 to TRBJ2-2, with D maybe TRBD2 (7 bases). Looked up from germline, CDR1 is SGHVS and CDR2 is FQNEAQ. The CDR3 covers 16 residues. With 4 bases removed from V and 0 bases from J, the gap between germline ends came to 12 bases. CDR3 nucleotide sequence: TGTGCCAGCAGCTCACGGGGGGCCCCGAACACCGGGGAGCTGTTTTTT. As protein: CASSSRGAPNTGELFF.

V gene TRBV7-3 combines with J gene TRBJ2-7; D might be TRBD2 (5 bases). Germline CDR1 is SGHTA and CDR2 is FQGTGA. Trimming shortened V by 2 bases and J by 2 bases, and 13 bases separated the two germline ends. This CDR3 region has 15 residues. CDR3 protein: CASSLQGLTTYEQYF. The CDR3 bases are TGTGCCAGCAGCTTACAAGGACTGACCACCTACGAGCAGTACTTC.

This chain uses TRBV28 with TRBJ2-2, with a possible D match to TRBD1 (7 bases). Trimming took off 4 bases at V and 6 bases at J, with 15 bases between the two ends. The CDR3 has 15 amino acids. Germline CDR1 is MDHEN and CDR2 is SYDVKM. CDR3 nucleotides: TGTGCCAGCAGTTCCCTGGACAGGAGGGCCGGGGAGCTGTTTTTT. Translation: CASSSLDRRAGELFF.

V gene TRBV7-2 combines with J gene TRBJ2-6; 10 bases are shared with TRBD1. This CDR3 spans 17 amino acids. Germline CDR1 reads SGHTA; CDR2 reads FQGNSA. Trimming cost V 5 bases and J 3 bases; bases outside gene matches: 7. CDR3 nucleotides: TGTGCCAGCAGCCTCCGGGACAGGGGTGTTGGGGCCAACGTCCTGACTTTC. Its translation: CASSLRDRGVGANVLTF.

The chain uses TRBV5-4 and TRBJ2-1; TRBD2 might be the D (7 bases). Per germline, CDR1 SGHNT and CDR2 YYREEE (reference sequence). The CDR3 runs 16 residues. V gave up 3 bases and J gave up 1 base, with 14 bases separating them. CDR3 nucleotide sequence: TGTGCCAGCAGCTGGGGGGGGGCGAGATCCTACAATGAGCAGTTCTTC. Its translation is CASSWGGARSYNEQFF.

The rearrangement links TRBV3-1 (or the pseudogene TRBV3-2) to TRBJ2-1; 9 nucleotides align to TRBD1. Germline V gene data show CDR1 as LGHDT and CDR2 as YNNKEL (reference sequence). Germline trimming cut 4 bases from V and 8 bases from J; bases unmatched to any gene: 9. The CDR3 extends over 15 amino acids. DNA of the CDR3: TGTGCCAGCAGCCTCGGACAGGGGAGGAGCGATGAGCAGTTCTTC. It encodes CASSLGQGRSDEQFF.

In regard to this clone: Other DNA sequences of this sample code for an identical CDR3. The chain couples TRBV4-1 to TRBJ1-5, with D unresolved. Germline V gives CDR1 MGHRA, CDR2 YSYEKL. V was trimmed by 0 bases and J by 5 bases, leaving 5 bases between them. CDR3 length: 13 residues. The CDR3 loop is CASSQDRDQPQHF. The CDR3 DNA reads as TGCGCCAGCAGCCAAGATAGAGATCAGCCCCAGCATTTT.

The DNA for the CDR3 is TGCGCCAGCAGCTTGGACAGGGACCAAGAGACCCAGTACTTC. This translates into CASSLDRDQETQYF. This chain uses TRBV5-1 with TRBJ2-5, with a possible D match to TRBD1 (6 bases). Trimming removed 0 bases from V and 0 bases from J, with 6 bases in between. Germline V gives CDR1 SGHRS, CDR2 YFSETQ. The CDR3 loop spans 14 amino acids.